This section outlines one T cell receptor beta chain sequence together with its context. Its antigen is currently unknown. This sample was taken from a study of cytomegalovirus exposure and HLA in healthy donors. Findings and limits, study-wide: Researchers reported that a few CMV-associated chains were confirmed in vitro as CMV antigen-specific. The study recorded 150 to 200 TCR beta chains that were cytomegalovirus-associated. Later analysis identified about 15,000 TCR beta sequences associated with HLA alleles, using a false discovery rate threshold of 0.05. Later analysis placed DRB1 highest and HLA-C lowest in TCR association rates, which differed by HLA locus.

Use of 60 Vbeta and 13 Jbeta primers characterized the PCR. Assay used: immunoSEQ multiplex PCR; TCRdb lists only in-frame clones, some missing. This table holds 160,000 or so clones, 80% found once. Trimming took off 2 bases at V and 5 bases at J, with 16 bases between the two ends. The CDR3 has 15 amino acids. Looked up from germline, CDR1 is SGHTA and CDR2 is FQGNSA. The specimen sequenced was PBMCs. The rearrangement uses TRBV7-2 and TRBJ2-7, with D tentatively TRBD2 (6 bases). The TCR comes from a man aged 18 to 30 in good health and CMV-seropositive. The CDR3 DNA reads as TGTGCCAGCAGCTTAAGGAGGGCCAGTAGGGACGAGCAGTACTTC. Amino acids: CASSLRRASRDEQYF.